This T cell receptor (beta chain) came from a study of blood T cell repertoires in COVID-19. Study as a whole: Italy, Spain and the United States were the sources of the convalescent and acute COVID-19 samples.

Germline values: CDR1 SGHTA, CDR2 FQGNSA. This CDR3 comprises 15 residues. V was clipped by 4 bases and J by 6 bases, with 17 bases between them. The method was immunoSEQ multiplex PCR; TCRdb's version includes in-frame clones alone and lacks a portion of them. The sample contains about 75,000 clones, around 90% of which appear only once. The V call is TRBV7-2, the J call TRBJ2-3; TRBD2 might be the D (7 bases). Specimen: peripheral blood. This TCR derives from a human donor in a cohort sampled during active COVID-19. DNA for the CDR3: TGTGCCAGCAGCTCACCGAGGGGGAGGGAGGATACGCAGTATTTT. Residues: CASSSPRGREDTQYF.